The entry below describes one T cell receptor beta chain. Using immunoSEQ multiplex PCR, the repertoire was profiled, and TCRdb retains in-frame clones only, with some absent. The sample yields roughly 200,000 clones, about four fifths seen once. This CDR3 is built from 16 residues. Germline-derived CDR1 and CDR2 are SEHNR and FQNEAQ (reference sequence). After removal of 1 base from V and 3 bases from J, the junction contained 8 bases not matched to a gene. This sample was included in a study of cytotoxic CD8 clonotypes in ibrutinib-treated CLL. The V gene is TRBV7-9, the J gene TRBJ2-7, with TRBD2 identical over 8 bases. Specimen: PBMCs, collected after 12 months of ibrutinib treatment. The source of this sequence is a human donor with chronic lymphocytic leukemia. For the CDR3, the DNA is TGTGCCAGCAGCTTAGGGGGTAGCGGGACCCACTACGAGCAGTACTTC. Translating gives CASSLGGSGTHYEQYF. Variable domain in full (rest from reference TRBV7-9 and TRBJ2-7): DTGVSQNPRHKITKRGQNVTFRCDPISEHNRLYWYRQTLGQGPEFLTYFQNEAQLEKSRLLSDRFSAERPKGSFSTLEIQRTEQGDSAMYLCASSLGGSGTHYEQYFGPGTRLTVT.